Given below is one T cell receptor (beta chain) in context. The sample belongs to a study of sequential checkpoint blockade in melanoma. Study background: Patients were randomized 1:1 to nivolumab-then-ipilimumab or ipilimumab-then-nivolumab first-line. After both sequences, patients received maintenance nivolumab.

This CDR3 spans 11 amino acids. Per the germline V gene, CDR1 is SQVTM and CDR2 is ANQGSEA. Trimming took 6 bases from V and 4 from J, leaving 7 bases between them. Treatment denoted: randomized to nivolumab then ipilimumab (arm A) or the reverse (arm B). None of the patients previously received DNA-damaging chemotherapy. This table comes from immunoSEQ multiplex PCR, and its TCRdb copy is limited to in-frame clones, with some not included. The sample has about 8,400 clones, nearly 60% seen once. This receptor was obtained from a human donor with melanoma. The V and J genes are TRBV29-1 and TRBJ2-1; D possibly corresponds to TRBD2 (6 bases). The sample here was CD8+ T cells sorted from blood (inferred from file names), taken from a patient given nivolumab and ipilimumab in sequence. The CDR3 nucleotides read TGCAGCGTGGAGGGGTACAATGAGCAGTTCTTC. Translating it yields CSVEGYNEQFF.